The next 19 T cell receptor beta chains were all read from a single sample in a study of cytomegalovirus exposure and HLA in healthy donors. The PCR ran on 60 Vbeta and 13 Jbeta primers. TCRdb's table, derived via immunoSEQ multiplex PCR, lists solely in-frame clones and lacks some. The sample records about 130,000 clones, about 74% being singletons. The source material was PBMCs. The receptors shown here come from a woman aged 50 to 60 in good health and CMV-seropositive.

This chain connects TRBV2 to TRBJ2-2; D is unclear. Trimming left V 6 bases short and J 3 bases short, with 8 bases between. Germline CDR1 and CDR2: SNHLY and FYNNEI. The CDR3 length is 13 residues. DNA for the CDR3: TGTGCCAGCAGGACTGCCGACACCGGGGAGCTGTTTTTT. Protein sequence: CASRTADTGELFF.

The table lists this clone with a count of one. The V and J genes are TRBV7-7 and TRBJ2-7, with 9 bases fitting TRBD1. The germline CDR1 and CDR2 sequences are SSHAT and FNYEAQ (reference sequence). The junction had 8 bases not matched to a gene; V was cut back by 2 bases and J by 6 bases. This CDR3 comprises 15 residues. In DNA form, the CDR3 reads TGTGCCAGCAGCTTAAACCCGGACAGGGGTGGCGAGCAGTACTTC. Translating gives CASSLNPDRGGEQYF. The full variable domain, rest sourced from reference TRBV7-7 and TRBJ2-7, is GAGVSQSPRYKVTKRGQDVTLRCDPISSHATLYWYQQALGQGPEFLTYFNYEAQPDKSGLPSDRFSAERPEGSISTLTIQRTEQRDSAMYRCASSLNPDRGGEQYFGPGTRLTVT.

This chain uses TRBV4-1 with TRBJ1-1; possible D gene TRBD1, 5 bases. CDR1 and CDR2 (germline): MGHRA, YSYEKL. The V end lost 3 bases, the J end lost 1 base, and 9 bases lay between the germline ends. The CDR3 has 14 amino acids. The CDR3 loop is CASSHTGKNTEAFF. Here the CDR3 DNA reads TGCGCCAGCAGCCATACAGGAAAGAACACTGAAGCTTTCTTT.

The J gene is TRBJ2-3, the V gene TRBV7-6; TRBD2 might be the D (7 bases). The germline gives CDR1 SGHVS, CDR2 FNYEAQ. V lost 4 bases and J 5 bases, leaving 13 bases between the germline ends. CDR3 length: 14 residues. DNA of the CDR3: TGTGCCAGCAGCTCCCGGGGGGCCCAAGATACGCAGTATTTT. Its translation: CASSSRGAQDTQYF.

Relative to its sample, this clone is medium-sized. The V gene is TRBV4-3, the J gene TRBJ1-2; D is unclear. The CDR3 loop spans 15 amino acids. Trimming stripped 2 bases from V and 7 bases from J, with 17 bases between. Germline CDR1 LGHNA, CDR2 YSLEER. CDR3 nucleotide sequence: TGCGCCAGCAGCCAATCCCCATATGGGCAAAGTGGCTACACCTTC. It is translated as CASSQSPYGQSGYTF.

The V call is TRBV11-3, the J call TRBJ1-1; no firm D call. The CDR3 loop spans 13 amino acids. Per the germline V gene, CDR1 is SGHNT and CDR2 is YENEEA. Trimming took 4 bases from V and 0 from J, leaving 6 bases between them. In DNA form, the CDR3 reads TGTGCCAGCAGCTCTTCTATGAACACTGAAGCTTTCTTT. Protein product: CASSSSMNTEAFF.

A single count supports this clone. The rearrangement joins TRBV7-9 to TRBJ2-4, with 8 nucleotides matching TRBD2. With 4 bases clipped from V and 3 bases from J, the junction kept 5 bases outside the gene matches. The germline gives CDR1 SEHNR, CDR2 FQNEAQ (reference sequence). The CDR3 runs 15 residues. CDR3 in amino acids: CASSSPGTSKNIQYF. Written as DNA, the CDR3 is TGTGCCAGCAGCTCCCCCGGGACTAGCAAAAACATTCAGTACTTC.

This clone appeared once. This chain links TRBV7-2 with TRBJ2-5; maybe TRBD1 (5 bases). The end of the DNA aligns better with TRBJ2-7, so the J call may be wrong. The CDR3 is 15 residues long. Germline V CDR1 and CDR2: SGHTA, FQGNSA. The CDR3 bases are TGTGCCAGCAGCTTAGGGACCAGGGTAAACTACGAGCAGTACTTC. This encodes CASSLGTRVNYEQYF.

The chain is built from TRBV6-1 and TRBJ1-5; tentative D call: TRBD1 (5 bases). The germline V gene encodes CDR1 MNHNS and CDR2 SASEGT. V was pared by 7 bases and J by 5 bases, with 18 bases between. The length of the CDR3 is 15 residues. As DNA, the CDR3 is TGTGCCAGCATCCCACCGAAGGTAGGGGATCAGCCCCAGCATTTT. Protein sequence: CASIPPKVGDQPQHF.

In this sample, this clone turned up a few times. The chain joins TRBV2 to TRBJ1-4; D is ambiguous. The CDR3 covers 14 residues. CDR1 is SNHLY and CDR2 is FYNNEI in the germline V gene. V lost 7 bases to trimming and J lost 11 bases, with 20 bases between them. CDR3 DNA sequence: TGTGCCAGCAAAGTTCAGTCCGGGAACCCGAAACTGTTTTTT. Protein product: CASKVQSGNPKLFF. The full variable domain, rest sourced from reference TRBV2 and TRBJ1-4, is EPEVTQTPSHQVTQMGQEVILRCVPISNHLYFYWYRQILGQKVEFLVSFYNNEISEKSEIFDDQFSVERPDGSNFTLKIRSTKLEDSAMYFCASKVQSGNPKLFFGSGTQLSVL.

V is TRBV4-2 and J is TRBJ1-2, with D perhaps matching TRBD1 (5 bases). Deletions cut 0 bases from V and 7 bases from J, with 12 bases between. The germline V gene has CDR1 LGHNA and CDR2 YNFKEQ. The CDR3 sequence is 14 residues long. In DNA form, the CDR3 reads TGTGCCAGCAGCCAAGATACGCAGGGTTCTGGCTACACCTTC. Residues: CASSQDTQGSGYTF.

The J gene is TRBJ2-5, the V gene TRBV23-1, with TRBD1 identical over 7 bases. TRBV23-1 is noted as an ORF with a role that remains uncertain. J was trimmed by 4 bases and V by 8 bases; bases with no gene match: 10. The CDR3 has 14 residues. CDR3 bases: TGCGCCAGCGTTCTGACAGGGTTGGTAGAGACCCAGTACTTC. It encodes CASVLTGLVETQYF.

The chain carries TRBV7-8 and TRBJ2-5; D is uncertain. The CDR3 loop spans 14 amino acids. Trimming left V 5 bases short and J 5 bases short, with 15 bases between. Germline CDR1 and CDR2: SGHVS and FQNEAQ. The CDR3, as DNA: TGTGCCAGCAGCCCCGGCGGTACTCCTGAGACCCAGTACTTC. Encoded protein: CASSPGGTPETQYF. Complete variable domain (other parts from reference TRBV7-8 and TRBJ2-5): GAGVSQSPRYKVAKRGQDVALRCDPISGHVSLFWYQQALGQGPEFLTYFQNEAQLDKSGLPSDRFFAERPEGSVSTLKIQRTQQEDSAVYLCASSPGGTPETQYFGPGTRLLVL.

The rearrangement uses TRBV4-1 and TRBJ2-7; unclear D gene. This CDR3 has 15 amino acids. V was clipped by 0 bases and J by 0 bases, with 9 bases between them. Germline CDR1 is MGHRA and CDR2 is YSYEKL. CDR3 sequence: CASSQEQAYSYEQYF. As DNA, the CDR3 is TGCGCCAGCAGCCAAGAGCAGGCGTACTCCTACGAGCAGTACTTC.

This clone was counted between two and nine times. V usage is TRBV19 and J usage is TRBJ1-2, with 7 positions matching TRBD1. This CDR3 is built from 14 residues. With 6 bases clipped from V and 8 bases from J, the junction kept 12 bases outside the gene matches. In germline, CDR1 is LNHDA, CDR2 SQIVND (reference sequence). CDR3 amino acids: CASSDAPTGRGYTF. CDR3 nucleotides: TGTGCCAGTAGCGACGCCCCGACAGGGAGAGGCTACACCTTC.

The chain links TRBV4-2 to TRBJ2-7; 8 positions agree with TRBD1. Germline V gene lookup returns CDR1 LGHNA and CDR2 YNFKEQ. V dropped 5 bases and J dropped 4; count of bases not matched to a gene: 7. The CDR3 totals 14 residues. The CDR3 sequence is CASSCPGQEYEQYF. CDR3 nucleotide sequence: TGTGCCAGCAGCTGCCCGGGACAGGAATACGAGCAGTACTTC.

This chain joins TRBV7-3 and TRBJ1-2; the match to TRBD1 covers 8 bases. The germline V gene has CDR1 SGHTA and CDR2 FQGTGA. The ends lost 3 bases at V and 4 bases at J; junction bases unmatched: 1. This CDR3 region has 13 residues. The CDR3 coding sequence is TGTGCCAGCAGCTTGACAGGGGCCTATGGCTACACCTTC. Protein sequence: CASSLTGAYGYTF.

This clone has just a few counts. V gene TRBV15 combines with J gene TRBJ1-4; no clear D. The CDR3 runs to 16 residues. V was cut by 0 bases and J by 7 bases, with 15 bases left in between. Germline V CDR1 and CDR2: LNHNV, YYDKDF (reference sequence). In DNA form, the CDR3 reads TGTGCCACCAGCAGAGAGCGGACCCTACGGGGTGAAAAACTGTTTTTT. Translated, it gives CATSRERTLRGEKLFF.

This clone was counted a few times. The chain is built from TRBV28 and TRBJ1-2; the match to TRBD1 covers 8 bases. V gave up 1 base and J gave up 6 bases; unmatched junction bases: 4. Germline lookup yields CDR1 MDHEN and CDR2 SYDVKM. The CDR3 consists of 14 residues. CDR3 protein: CASSLLSGGNGYTF. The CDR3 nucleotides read TGTGCCAGCAGTTTATTGTCAGGGGGCAATGGCTACACCTTC.